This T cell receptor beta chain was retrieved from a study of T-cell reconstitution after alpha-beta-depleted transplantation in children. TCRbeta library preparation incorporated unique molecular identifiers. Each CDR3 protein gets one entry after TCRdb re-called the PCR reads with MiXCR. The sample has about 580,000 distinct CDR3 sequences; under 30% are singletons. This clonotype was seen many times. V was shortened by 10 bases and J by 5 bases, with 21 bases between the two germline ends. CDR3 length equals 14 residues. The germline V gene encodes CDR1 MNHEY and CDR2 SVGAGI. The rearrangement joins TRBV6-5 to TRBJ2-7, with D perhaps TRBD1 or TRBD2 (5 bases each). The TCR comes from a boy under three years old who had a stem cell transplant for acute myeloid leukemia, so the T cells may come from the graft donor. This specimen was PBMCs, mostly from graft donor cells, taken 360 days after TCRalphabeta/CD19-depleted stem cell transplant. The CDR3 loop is CATHIREKSDEQYF. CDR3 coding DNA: TGTGCCACCCACATCAGGGAGAAGTCGGACGAGCAGTACTTC.